The rows below give T cell receptor beta chains drawn from one sample of a study of cytomegalovirus exposure and HLA in healthy donors. Sequenced by immunoSEQ multiplex PCR; TCRdb stores in-frame clones only, minus some. The listing contains 130,000 to 150,000 clones. The sample was PBMCs. Receptors were obtained from a male donor in good health and CMV-seronegative. Both conserved end residues are part of each CDR3. Each record gives: V gene, clone size, D gene, CDR3 protein. The D gene is left open where the match is weak. A row's size may be missing; if present it is once, few, many or a size class.

v_gene: TRBV27
abundance: .
d_gene: .
CDR3aa: CASSLSLADTQYF

v_gene: TRBV5-4
abundance: .
d_gene: TRBD1
CDR3aa: CASSRLQGDEQYF

v_gene: TRBV30
abundance: .
d_gene: .
CDR3aa: CAWGHRVNGELFF

v_gene: TRBV28
abundance: .
d_gene: TRBD1
CDR3aa: CASSIRGQGEQYF

v_gene: TRBV19
abundance: .
d_gene: TRBD1
CDR3aa: CASTRQTGVNYGYTF

v_gene: TRBV6-5
abundance: .
d_gene: TRBD1
CDR3aa: CASRPTRDSSYGYTF

v_gene: TRBV7-2
abundance: .
d_gene: .
CDR3aa: CASSLNRGLAKNIQYF

v_gene: TRBV5-1
abundance: .
d_gene: TRBD2
CDR3aa: CASRVVAGSHEQYF

v_gene: TRBV29-1
abundance: .
d_gene: .
CDR3aa: CSVELLIIGQYEQYF

v_gene: TRBV18
abundance: .
d_gene: .
CDR3aa: CASSPRDSSKNSPLHF

v_gene: TRBV6-5
abundance: .
d_gene: TRBD2
CDR3aa: CASKSPGGKTDTQYF

v_gene: TRBV4-2
abundance: .
d_gene: .
CDR3aa: CASSQASYEQYF

v_gene: TRBV30
abundance: .
d_gene: TRBD2
CDR3aa: CAWSAGLAGESYNEQFF

v_gene: TRBV4-3
abundance: .
d_gene: TRBD1
CDR3aa: CASSQADRDPYEQYF

v_gene: TRBV4-1
abundance: .
d_gene: .
CDR3aa: CASSQEGVRGWPGELFF

v_gene: TRBV7-2
abundance: .
d_gene: .
CDR3aa: CASSGGYQETQYF

v_gene: TRBV6-6
abundance: .
d_gene: .
CDR3aa: CASSYEDVIYGYTF

v_gene: TRBV30
abundance: .
d_gene: TRBD1
CDR3aa: CAWSTGQRSRSNYGYTF

v_gene: TRBV10-3
abundance: .
d_gene: TRBD2
CDR3aa: CAISPLAGTGELFF

v_gene: TRBV4-2
abundance: .
d_gene: TRBD1
CDR3aa: CASSQGSGGGNQPQHF

v_gene: TRBV30
abundance: .
d_gene: TRBD2
CDR3aa: CAWTAGGHEQFF

v_gene: TRBV7-8
abundance: .
d_gene: .
CDR3aa: CASSLVPQSSGANVLTF

v_gene: TRBV6-5
abundance: .
d_gene: TRBD1
CDR3aa: CASSYSGQRGYTF

v_gene: TRBV7-2
abundance: .
d_gene: TRBD2
CDR3aa: CASSLTSGSYEQYF

v_gene: TRBV19
abundance: .
d_gene: .
CDR3aa: CASSISSYEQYF

v_gene: TRBV15
abundance: .
d_gene: .
CDR3aa: CATSRDTQDYEQYF

v_gene: TRBV28
abundance: .
d_gene: .
CDR3aa: CASSAHEQFF

v_gene: TRBV28
abundance: .
d_gene: .
CDR3aa: CASTSFGRSNEQYF

v_gene: TRBV10-1
abundance: .
d_gene: .
CDR3aa: CASSSRRELNTEAFF

v_gene: TRBV29-1
abundance: .
d_gene: TRBD1
CDR3aa: CSVEVGTGRYGYTF

v_gene: TRBV6-6
abundance: .
d_gene: .
CDR3aa: CASRDLGDTEAFF

v_gene: TRBV27
abundance: .
d_gene: .
CDR3aa: CASSFEGAEAFF

v_gene: TRBV27
abundance: .
d_gene: .
CDR3aa: CASSPDNYGYTF

v_gene: TRBV6-6
abundance: .
d_gene: TRBD2
CDR3aa: CASGLGTSPYEQYF

v_gene: TRBV5-6
abundance: .
d_gene: .
CDR3aa: CASSLIGTSTDTQYF

v_gene: TRBV7-2
abundance: .
d_gene: .
CDR3aa: CASSLLPGDISTF

v_gene: TRBV19
abundance: .
d_gene: .
CDR3aa: CASSIDSGFTEAFF

v_gene: TRBV4-3
abundance: .
d_gene: .
CDR3aa: CASSQDLRGEAEAFF

v_gene: TRBV11-2
abundance: .
d_gene: .
CDR3aa: CASSLNRYPLAEAFF

v_gene: TRBV6-1
abundance: .
d_gene: .
CDR3aa: CASSDDRTNYNSPLHF

v_gene: TRBV7-9
abundance: medium-sized
d_gene: .
CDR3aa: CASSSPEDLLTGELFF

v_gene: TRBV7-9
abundance: .
d_gene: TRBD2
CDR3aa: CASSLVSGGSYEQYF

v_gene: TRBV6-5
abundance: .
d_gene: .
CDR3aa: CASTGDYSATDTQYF

v_gene: TRBV18
abundance: .
d_gene: TRBD1
CDR3aa: CASSPLDRGGELFF

v_gene: TRBV9
abundance: .
d_gene: TRBD2
CDR3aa: CASSVVALAGVGEQYF

v_gene: TRBV7-2
abundance: .
d_gene: TRBD1
CDR3aa: CASSSIDRGLFGNQPQHF

v_gene: TRBV6-5
abundance: .
d_gene: .
CDR3aa: CASSIKQGRQAFF

v_gene: TRBV5-6
abundance: .
d_gene: .
CDR3aa: CASSFAPTAAYEQYF

v_gene: TRBV9
abundance: .
d_gene: .
CDR3aa: CASSVVTADYNEQFF

v_gene: TRBV4-2
abundance: .
d_gene: TRBD2
CDR3aa: CASSQDPSGGLLGTQYF

v_gene: TRBV5-8
abundance: .
d_gene: .
CDR3aa: CASSCLTRGSNTGELFF

v_gene: TRBV7-3
abundance: .
d_gene: .
CDR3aa: CASSLEVGSSTDTQYF

v_gene: TRBV11-3
abundance: .
d_gene: .
CDR3aa: CASSLKRNTEAFF